This TCR beta chain was profiled in a study of cytomegalovirus exposure and HLA in healthy donors. Findings and caveats of the study: Looking again later, the authors saw that most CMV-associated TCR beta chains seemed HLA-restricted.

V lost 1 base and J 1 base, leaving 8 bases between the germline ends. The CDR3 has 14 amino acids. Germline CDR1 is SGHRS and CDR2 is YFSETQ. Remarks on this clone: Its antigen remains unknown.

These donors counted as nominally healthy when sampled, but unrecorded immune exposures were likely. A multiplex PCR was run with 60 Vbeta primers and 13 Jbeta primers. Generated by immunoSEQ multiplex PCR, the TCRdb table keeps only in-frame clones and is missing some. The table records some 74,000 clones, over 60% of them present only once. The source material was PBMCs. V is TRBV5-1 and J is TRBJ2-5; D is unresolved. The receptor was isolated from a male donor in good health and CMV-seronegative. The CDR3 spells CASSLFGSQETQYF. The CDR3, as DNA: TGCGCCAGCAGCTTGTTCGGGTCCCAAGAGACCCAGTACTTC.